This T cell receptor beta chain comes out of a study of monozygotic twins with cystic fibrosis. The germline gives CDR1 SNHLY, CDR2 FYNNEI. The CDR3 contains 14 residues. Trimming cost V 6 bases and J 9 bases, with 20 bases left between them. This table comes from immunoSEQ multiplex PCR, and its TCRdb copy is limited to in-frame clones, with some not included. This sample has about 14,000 clones, with 85% to 95% found just once. A word on this clone: The antigen is unknown.

Findings and limits, study-wide: Co-twins had the most similar V usage for 13 of 16 pairs, J for 8.

The sequence was obtained from a girl aged 2-9 years with cystic fibrosis. This chain joins TRBV2 and TRBJ2-5; possibly TRBD1 for D (6 bases). Sequencing input: blood. CDR3 residues: CASSTMDGSGAQYF. For the CDR3, the DNA is TGTGCCAGCAGCACAATGGACGGGTCAGGGGCCCAGTACTTC.